This TCR beta chain was identified during a study of CD4+ T cells in melanoma. Whole-study findings and limits: A reported correlation linked neoantigen-specific CD4+ T cells to CD8+, macrophage and B cell function. In melanoma, neoantigen-specific CD4+ T cells reportedly differed in differentiation state.

Trimming stripped 4 bases from V and 6 bases from J, with 16 bases between. The CDR3 totals 15 residues. Germline CDR1 is SGHVS and CDR2 is FNYEAQ. In the case of this clone: Its antigen is currently unknown.

The repertoire was sequenced with immunoSEQ multiplex PCR; TCRdb's copy has only in-frame clones and lacks some. The table shows roughly 16,000 clones, with 70% to 80% occurring only once. This TCR came from a human donor with melanoma. Sequenced sample: cells from a culture (not recorded whether cultured in vitro). The chain carries TRBV7-6 and TRBJ2-1; no clear D. CDR3: CASSSLSLSSNEQFF. For the CDR3, the DNA is TGTGCCAGCAGCTCACTCTCTCTAAGCTCCAATGAGCAGTTCTTC.